Listed below are T cell receptor beta chains from one sample, sequenced in a study of blood T cell repertoires in COVID-19. The method was immunoSEQ multiplex PCR; TCRdb's version includes in-frame clones alone and lacks a portion of them. The top ten clones hold 2.5% to 4% of a sample with 150,000 to 200,000 clones, about 85% of them seen once. Sequencing was done on a sample of peripheral blood. All receptors come from a human donor with acute or convalescent COVID-19. The donor label of this sample is uncertain. Each CDR3 is given without its conserved first and last residue. The order of the fields is V gene, J gene, CDR3 protein.

V gene: TRBV21-1
J gene: TRBJ1-1
CDR3 protein: ASSPCGEGTEAF

V gene: TRBV7-9
J gene: TRBJ1-5
CDR3 protein: ASSPSGLSNQPQH

V gene: TRBV6-5
J gene: TRBJ2-7
CDR3 protein: ASSYSREYYEQY

V gene: TRBV5-4
J gene: TRBJ2-7
CDR3 protein: ASSLQSRPEYEQY

V gene: TRBV7-3
J gene: TRBJ1-2
CDR3 protein: ASSSSTGGVGYT

V gene: TRBV6-5
J gene: TRBJ1-3
CDR3 protein: ASSQDSGNTIY

V gene: TRBV6-4
J gene: TRBJ2-7
CDR3 protein: ASSRADRAEQY

V gene: TRBV9
J gene: TRBJ2-5
CDR3 protein: ASSVAASGAQTQY

V gene: TRBV6-5
J gene: TRBJ1-1
CDR3 protein: ASSYGYRRNTEAF

V gene: TRBV7-6
J gene: TRBJ2-1
CDR3 protein: ASSPQQGPHNEQF

V gene: TRBV18
J gene: TRBJ1-5
CDR3 protein: ASSLGQGGSQPQH

V gene: TRBV9
J gene: TRBJ2-3
CDR3 protein: ASSVVLAGGGDTQY

V gene: TRBV10-3
J gene: TRBJ2-1
CDR3 protein: AISPSGGAGEQF

V gene: TRBV19
J gene: TRBJ1-2
CDR3 protein: ASTNQDRVGYT

V gene: TRBV7-9
J gene: TRBJ2-7
CDR3 protein: ASSFSSGGAIEQY

V gene: TRBV3-1/TRBV3-2
J gene: TRBJ1-1
CDR3 protein: ASSYTYLTNTEAF

V gene: TRBV4-1
J gene: TRBJ1-2
CDR3 protein: ASSQSRGGIRQFYGYT

V gene: TRBV9
J gene: TRBJ2-3
CDR3 protein: ASSAWADTQY